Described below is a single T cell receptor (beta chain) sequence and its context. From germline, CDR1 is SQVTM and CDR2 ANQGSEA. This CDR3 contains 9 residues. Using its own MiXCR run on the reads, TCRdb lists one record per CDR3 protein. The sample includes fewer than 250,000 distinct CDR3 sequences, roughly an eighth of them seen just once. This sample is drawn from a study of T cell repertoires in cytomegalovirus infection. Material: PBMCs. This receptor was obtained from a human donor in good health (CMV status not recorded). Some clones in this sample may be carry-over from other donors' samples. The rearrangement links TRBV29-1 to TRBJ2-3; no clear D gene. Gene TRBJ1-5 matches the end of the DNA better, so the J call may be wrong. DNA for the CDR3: TGCAGCGTTGAATCGGCGCAGCATTTT. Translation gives CSVESAQHF.